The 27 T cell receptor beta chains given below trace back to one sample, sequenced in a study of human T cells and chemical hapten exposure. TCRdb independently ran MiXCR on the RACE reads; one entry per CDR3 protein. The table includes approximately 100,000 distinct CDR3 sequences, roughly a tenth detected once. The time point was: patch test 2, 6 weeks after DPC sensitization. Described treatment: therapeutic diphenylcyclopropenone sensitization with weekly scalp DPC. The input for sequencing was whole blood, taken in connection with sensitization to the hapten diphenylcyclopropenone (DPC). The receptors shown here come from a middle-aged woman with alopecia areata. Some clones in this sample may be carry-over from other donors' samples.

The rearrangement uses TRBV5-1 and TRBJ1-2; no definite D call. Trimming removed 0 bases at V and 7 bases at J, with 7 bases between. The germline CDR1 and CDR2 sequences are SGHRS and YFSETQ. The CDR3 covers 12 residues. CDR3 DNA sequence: TGCGCCAGCAGCTTGGCTACTGCTGGCTACACCTTC. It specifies CASSLATAGYTF.

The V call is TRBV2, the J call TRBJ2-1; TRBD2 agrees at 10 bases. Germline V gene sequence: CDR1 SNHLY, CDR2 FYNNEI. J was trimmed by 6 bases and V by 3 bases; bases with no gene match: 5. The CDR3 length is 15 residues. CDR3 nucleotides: TGTGCCAGCAGTGACAGCGGGGGGGCTGTCAATGAGCAGTTCTTC. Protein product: CASSDSGGAVNEQFF.

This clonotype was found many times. CDR3 loop: CASSLGLPYEQYF. The CDR3 nucleotides read TGCGCCAGCAGCTTGGGTCTTCCCTACGAGCAGTACTTC. The rearrangement links TRBV5-1 to TRBJ2-7; no clear D. The CDR3 contains 13 residues. Trimming stripped 0 bases from V and 2 bases from J, with 6 bases between. The germline V gene has CDR1 SGHRS and CDR2 YFSETQ.

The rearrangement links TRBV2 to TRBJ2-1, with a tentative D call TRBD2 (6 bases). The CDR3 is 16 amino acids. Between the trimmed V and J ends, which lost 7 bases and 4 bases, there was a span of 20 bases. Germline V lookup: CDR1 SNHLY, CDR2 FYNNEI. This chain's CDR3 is CASMAGLTREYNEQFF. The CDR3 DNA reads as TGTGCCAGCATGGCGGGGCTTACCCGAGAGTACAATGAGCAGTTCTTC.

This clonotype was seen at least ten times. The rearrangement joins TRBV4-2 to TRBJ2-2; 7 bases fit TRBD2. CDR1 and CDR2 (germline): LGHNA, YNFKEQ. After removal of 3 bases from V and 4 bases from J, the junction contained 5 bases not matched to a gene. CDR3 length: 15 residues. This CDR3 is CASSQNGLVTGELFF. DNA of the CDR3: TGTGCCAGCAGCCAGAACGGACTAGTCACCGGGGAGCTGTTTTTT.

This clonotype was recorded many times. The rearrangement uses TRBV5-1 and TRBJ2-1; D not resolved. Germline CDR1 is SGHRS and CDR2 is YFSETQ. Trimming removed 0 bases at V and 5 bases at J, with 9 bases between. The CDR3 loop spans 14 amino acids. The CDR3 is CASSLEAGNNEQFF. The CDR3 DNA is TGCGCCAGCAGCTTGGAGGCTGGAAACAATGAGCAGTTCTTC.

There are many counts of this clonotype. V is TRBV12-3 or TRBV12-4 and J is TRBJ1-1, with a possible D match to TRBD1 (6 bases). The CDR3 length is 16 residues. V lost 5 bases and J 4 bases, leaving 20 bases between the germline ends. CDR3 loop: CASSRDTGREGTEAFF. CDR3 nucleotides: TGTGCCAGCAGTAGAGACACAGGGAGGGAAGGCACTGAAGCTTTCTTT.

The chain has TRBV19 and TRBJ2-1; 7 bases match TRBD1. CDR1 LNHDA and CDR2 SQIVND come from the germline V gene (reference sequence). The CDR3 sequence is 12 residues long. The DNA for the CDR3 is TGTGCTGCGACAGGGCCTTACAATGAGCAGTTCTTC. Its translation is CAATGPYNEQFF.

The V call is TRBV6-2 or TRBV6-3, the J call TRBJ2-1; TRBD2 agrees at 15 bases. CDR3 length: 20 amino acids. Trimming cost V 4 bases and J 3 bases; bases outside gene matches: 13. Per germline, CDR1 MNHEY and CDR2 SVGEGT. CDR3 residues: CASSFNPGTSGGTFYNEQFF. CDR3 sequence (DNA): TGTGCCAGCAGTTTCAATCCCGGGACTAGCGGGGGGACTTTCTACAATGAGCAGTTCTTC.

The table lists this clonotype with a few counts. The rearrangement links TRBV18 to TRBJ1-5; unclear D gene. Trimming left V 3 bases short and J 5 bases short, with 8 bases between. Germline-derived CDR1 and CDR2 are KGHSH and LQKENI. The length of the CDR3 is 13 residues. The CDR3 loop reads CASSPSEDQPQHF. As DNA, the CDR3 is TGTGCCAGCTCACCTTCTGAAGATCAGCCCCAGCATTTT.

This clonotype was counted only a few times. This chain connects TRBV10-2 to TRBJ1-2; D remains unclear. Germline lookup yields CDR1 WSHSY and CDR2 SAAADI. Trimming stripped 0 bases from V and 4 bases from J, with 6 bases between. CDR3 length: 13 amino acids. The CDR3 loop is CASSESGSYGYTF. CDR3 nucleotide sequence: TGCGCCAGCAGTGAGTCAGGGAGCTATGGCTACACCTTC.

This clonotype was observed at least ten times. This CDR3 reads CASSQGTEDYRLTF. The CDR3 DNA follows: TGCGCCAGCAGCCAAGGAACCGAAGACTACCGCTTAACCTTC. The V gene is TRBV4-1, the J gene TRBJ1-2, with unresolved D. The ends were cut back, 1 base at V and 14 bases at J, with 20 bases in the middle. CDR1 is MGHRA, CDR2 YSYEKL, per germline. The CDR3 covers 14 residues.

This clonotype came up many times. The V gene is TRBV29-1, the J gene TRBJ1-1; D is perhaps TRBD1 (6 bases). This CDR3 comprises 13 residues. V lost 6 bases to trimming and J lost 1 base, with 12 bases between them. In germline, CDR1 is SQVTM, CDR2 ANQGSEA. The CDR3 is CSVSLTGNTEAFF. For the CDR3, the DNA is TGCAGCGTCTCTCTGACAGGGAACACTGAAGCTTTCTTT.

The CDR3 bases are TGCAGCGCCCCGGGGGTAGAGACCCAGTACTTC. This translates into CSAPGVETQYF. The V call is TRBV29-1, the J call TRBJ2-5; a weak D match, TRBD2 (6 bases). Germline V gene lookup returns CDR1 SQVTM and CDR2 ANQGSEA. V was pared by 7 bases and J by 4 bases, with 10 bases between. This CDR3 is built from 11 residues.

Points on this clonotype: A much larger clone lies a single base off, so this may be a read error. CDR3 protein: CTSSPTGLEETQYF. CDR3 coding DNA: TGTACCAGCAGCCCGACAGGGCTTGAAGAGACCCAGTACTTC. This chain links TRBV5-6 with TRBJ2-5; 7 nucleotides match TRBD1. CDR1 is SGHDT and CDR2 is YYEEEE in the germline V gene. This CDR3 has 14 amino acids.

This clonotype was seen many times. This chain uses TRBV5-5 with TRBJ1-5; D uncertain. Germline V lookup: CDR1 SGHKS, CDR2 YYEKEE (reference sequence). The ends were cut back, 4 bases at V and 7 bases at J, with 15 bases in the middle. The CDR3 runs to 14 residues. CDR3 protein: CASSVWGFGQPQHF. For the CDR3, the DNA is TGTGCCAGCAGCGTCTGGGGATTTGGGCAGCCCCAGCATTTT.

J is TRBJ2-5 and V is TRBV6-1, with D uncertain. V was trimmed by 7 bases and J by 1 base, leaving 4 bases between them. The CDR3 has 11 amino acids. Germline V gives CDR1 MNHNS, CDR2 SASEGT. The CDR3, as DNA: TGTGCCAGCACTCTCCAAGAGACCCAGTACTTC. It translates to CASTLQETQYF.

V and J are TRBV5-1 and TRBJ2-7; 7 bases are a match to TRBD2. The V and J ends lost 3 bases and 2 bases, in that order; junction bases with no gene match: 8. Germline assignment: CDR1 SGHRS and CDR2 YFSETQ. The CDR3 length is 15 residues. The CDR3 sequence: CASSSSGPTPYEQYF. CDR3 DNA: TGCGCCAGCAGCTCTAGCGGACCTACCCCCTACGAGCAGTACTTC.

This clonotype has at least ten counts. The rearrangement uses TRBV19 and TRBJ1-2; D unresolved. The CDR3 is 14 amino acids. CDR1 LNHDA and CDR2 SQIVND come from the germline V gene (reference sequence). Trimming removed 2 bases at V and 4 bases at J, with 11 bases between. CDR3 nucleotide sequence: TGTGCCAGTAGTATACAATCCCTCGGCTATGGCTACACCTTC. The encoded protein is CASSIQSLGYGYTF.

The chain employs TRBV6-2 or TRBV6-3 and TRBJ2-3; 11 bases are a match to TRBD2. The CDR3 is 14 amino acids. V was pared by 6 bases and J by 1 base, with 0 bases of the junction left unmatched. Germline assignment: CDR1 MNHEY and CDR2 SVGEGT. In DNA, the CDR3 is TGTGCCAGCAGACTAGCGGGGGGCACAGATACGCAGTATTTT. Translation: CASRLAGGTDTQYF.

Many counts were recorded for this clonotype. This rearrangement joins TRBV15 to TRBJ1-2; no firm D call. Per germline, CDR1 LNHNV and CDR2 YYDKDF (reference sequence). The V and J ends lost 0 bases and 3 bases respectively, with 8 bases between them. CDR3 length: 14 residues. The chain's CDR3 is CATSRERADYGYTF. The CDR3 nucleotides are TGTGCCACCAGCAGAGAGAGGGCCGACTATGGCTACACCTTC.

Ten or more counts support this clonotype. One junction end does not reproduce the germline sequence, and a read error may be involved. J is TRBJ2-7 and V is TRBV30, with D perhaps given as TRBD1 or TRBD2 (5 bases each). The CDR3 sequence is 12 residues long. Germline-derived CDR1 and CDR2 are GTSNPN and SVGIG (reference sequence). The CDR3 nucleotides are TGTGCCTGGAGCGCCCCGGGACCCCTGATATCCTTC. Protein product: CAWSAPGPLISF.

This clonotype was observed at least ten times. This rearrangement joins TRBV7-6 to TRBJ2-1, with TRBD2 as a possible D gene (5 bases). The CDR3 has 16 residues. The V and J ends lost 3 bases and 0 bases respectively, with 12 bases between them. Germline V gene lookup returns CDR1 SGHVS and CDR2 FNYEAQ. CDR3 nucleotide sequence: TGTGCCAGCAGCTTTTTAGAGCGGCGCTCCTACAATGAGCAGTTCTTC. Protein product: CASSFLERRSYNEQFF.

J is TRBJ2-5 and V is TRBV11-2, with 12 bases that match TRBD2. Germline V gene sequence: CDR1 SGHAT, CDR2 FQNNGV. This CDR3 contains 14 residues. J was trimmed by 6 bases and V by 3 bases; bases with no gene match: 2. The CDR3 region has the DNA TGTGCCAGCAGCTTCGGGACTAGCGGGCAGACCCAGTACTTC. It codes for CASSFGTSGQTQYF. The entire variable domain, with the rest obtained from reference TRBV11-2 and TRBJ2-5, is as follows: EAGVAQSPRYKIIEKRQSVAFWCNPISGHATLYWYQQILGQGPKLLIQFQNNGVVDDSQLPKDRFSAERLKGVDSTLKIQPAKLEDSAVYLCASSFGTSGQTQYFGPGTRLLVL.

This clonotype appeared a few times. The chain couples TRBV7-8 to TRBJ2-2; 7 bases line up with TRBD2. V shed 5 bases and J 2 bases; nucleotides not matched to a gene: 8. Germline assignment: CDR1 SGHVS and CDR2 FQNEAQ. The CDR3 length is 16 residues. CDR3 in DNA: TGTGCCAGCAGCGAACGGACTAGTCTCAACACCGGGGAGCTGTTTTTT. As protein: CASSERTSLNTGELFF.

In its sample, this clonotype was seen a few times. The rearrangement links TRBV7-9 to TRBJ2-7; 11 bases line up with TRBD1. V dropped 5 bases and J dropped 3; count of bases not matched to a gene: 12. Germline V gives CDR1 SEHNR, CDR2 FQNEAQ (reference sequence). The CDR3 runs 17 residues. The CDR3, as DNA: TGTGCCAGCAGCCCTTTAAGGCTAGGGACAGGGGGCTACGAGCAGTACTTC. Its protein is CASSPLRLGTGGYEQYF.

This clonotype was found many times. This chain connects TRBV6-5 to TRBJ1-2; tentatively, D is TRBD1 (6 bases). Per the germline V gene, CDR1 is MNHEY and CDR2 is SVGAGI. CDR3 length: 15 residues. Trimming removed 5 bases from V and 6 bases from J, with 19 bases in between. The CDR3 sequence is CASSPGGGATNGYTF. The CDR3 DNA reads TGTGCCAGCAGTCCCGGGGGGGGGGCAACGAATGGCTACACCTTC.